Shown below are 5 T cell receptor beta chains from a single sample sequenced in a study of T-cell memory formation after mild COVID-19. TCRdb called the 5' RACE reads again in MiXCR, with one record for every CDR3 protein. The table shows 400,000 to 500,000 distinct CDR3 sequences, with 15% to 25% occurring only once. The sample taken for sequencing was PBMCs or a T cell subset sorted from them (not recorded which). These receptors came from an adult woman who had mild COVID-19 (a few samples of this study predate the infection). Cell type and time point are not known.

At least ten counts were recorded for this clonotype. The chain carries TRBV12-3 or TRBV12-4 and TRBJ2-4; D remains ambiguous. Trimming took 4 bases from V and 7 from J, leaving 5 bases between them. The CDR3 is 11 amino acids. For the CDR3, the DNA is TGTGCCAGCAGTTCCGAGAACATTCAGTACTTC. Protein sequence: CASSSENIQYF.

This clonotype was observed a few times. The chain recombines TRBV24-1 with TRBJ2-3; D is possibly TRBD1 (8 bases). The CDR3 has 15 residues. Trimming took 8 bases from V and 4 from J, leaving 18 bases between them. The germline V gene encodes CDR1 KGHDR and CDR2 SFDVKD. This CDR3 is CATTSDRGGSDTQYF. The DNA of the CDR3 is TGTGCCACCACCTCTGACAGGGGAGGGTCAGATACGCAGTATTTT.

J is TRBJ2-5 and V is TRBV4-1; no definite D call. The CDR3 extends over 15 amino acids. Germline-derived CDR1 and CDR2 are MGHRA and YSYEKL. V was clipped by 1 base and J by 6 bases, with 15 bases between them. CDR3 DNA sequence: TGCGCCAGCAGCCAAGCCTCGGGCCCCCTCAAGACCCAGTACTTC. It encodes CASSQASGPLKTQYF.

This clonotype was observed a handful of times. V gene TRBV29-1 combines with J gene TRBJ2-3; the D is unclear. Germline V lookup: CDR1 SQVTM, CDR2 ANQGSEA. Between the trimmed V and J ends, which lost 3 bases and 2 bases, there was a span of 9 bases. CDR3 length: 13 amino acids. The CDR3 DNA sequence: TGCAGCGTTGACCTGGGGAACACAGATACGCAGTATTTT. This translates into CSVDLGNTDTQYF.

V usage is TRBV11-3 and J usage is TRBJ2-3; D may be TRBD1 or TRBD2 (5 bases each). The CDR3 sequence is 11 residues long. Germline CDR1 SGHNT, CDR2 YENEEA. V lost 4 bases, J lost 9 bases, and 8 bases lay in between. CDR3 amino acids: CASSSWGTQYF. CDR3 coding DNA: TGTGCCAGCAGCTCCTGGGGGACGCAGTATTTT.